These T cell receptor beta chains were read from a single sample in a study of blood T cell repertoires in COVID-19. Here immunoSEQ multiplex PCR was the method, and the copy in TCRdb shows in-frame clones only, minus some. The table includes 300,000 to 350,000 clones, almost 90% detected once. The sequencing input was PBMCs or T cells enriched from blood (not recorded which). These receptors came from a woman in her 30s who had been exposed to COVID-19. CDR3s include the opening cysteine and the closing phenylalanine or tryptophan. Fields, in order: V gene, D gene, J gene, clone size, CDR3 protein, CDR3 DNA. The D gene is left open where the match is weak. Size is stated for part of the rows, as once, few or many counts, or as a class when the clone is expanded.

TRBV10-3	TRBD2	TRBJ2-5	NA	CASRGAGEETQYF	TGTGCCTCCCGAGGAGCGGGAGAAGAGACCCAGTACTTC
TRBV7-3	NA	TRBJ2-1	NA	CASSLWGASSYNEQFF	TGTGCCAGCAGCTTATGGGGCGCCAGCTCCTACAATGAGCAGTTCTTC
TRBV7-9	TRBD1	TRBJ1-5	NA	CASSLGTGGLNQPQHF	TGTGCCAGCAGCTTGGGGACAGGGGGGTTAAATCAGCCCCAGCATTTT
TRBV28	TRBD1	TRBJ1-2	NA	CASRQGGLTF	TGTGCCAGCAGACAGGGGGGCCTCACCTTC
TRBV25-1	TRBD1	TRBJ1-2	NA	CASSTWTGKEGYTF	TGTGCCAGCAGTACCTGGACAGGGAAGGAAGGCTACACCTTC
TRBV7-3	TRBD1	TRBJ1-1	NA	CASSTGTAIEAFF	TGTGCCAGCAGCACTGGGACAGCGATTGAAGCTTTCTTT
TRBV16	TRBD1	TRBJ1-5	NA	CASSQWGQGAHQPQHF	TGTGCCAGCAGCCAATGGGGACAGGGGGCCCATCAGCCCCAGCATTTT
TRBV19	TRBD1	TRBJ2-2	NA	CASSIRGQTGELFF	TGTGCCAGTAGTATAAGGGGGCAGACCGGGGAGCTGTTTTTT
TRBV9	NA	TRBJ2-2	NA	CASSVVGAMMSGELFF	TGTGCCAGCAGCGTAGTGGGGGCAATGATGTCCGGGGAGCTGTTTTTT
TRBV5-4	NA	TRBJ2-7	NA	CASSFMTGNSYEQYF	TGTGCCAGCAGCTTCATGACGGGTAACTCCTACGAGCAGTACTTC
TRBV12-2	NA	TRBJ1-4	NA	CASRIPGQGGGRNEKLFF	TGTGCAAGTCGAATACCGGGACAGGGAGGGGGAAGGAATGAAAAACTGTTTTTT
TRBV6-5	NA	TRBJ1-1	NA	CASRRGELHTEAFF	TGTGCCAGCAGACGGGGGGAGTTGCACACTGAAGCTTTCTTT
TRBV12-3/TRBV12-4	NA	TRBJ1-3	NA	CASIGGGRNTIYF	TGTGCCAGCATCGGCGGCGGAAGAAACACCATATATTTT
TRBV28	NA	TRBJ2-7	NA	CASTELGSQQGHYEQYF	TGTGCCAGCACCGAGCTTGGTTCCCAACAAGGACACTACGAGCAGTACTTC
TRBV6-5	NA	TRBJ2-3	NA	CASRRPDGTDTQYF	TGTGCCAGCAGGCGGCCTGATGGCACAGATACGCAGTATTTT
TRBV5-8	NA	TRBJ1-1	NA	CASRTGMAFF	TGTGCCAGCAGAACCGGGATGGCTTTCTTT
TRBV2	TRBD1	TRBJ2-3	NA	CASSGRQGSTDTQYF	TGTGCCAGCAGCGGGAGACAGGGGAGCACAGATACGCAGTATTTT
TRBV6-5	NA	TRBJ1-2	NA	CATFSWDTYGYTF	TGTGCCACCTTTTCTTGGGACACCTATGGCTACACCTTC
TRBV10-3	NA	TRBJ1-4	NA	CAISGGGEKLFF	TGTGCCATCTCGGGGGGGGGAGAAAAACTGTTTTTT
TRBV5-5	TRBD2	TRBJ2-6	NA	CASSLHSGVGANVLTF	TGTGCCAGCAGCTTACATAGCGGGGTTGGGGCCAACGTCCTGACTTTC
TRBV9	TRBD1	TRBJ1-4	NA	CASSVSKIGQGEETNEKLFF	TGTGCCAGCAGCGTATCAAAGATTGGACAGGGGGAGGAAACTAATGAAAAACTGTTTTTT
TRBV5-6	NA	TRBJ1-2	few	CASSGSGPYGYTF	TGTGCCAGCAGCGGTTCAGGTCCCTATGGCTACACCTTC
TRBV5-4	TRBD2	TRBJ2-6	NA	CASSLALAGAGGANVLTF	TGTGCCAGCAGCTTGGCACTAGCGGGAGCGGGTGGGGCCAACGTCCTGACTTTC
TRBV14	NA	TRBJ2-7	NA	CASSPRGQKF	TGTGCCAGCAGCCCTCGTGGACAGAAATTC
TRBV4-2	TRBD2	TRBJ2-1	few	CASSQDGTSGSVNSYNEQFF	TGTGCCAGCAGCCAAGATGGCACTAGCGGGAGTGTCAATTCCTACAATGAGCAGTTCTTC
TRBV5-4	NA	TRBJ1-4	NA	CASSPGATNEKLFF	TGTGCCAGCAGCCCCGGGGCAACTAATGAAAAACTGTTTTTT
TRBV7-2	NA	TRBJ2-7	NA	CASSLGGQVYEQYF	TGTGCCAGCAGCTTAGGGGGACAAGTCTACGAGCAGTACTTC
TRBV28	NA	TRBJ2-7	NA	CASVGRSYYEQYF	TGTGCCAGCGTCGGCAGGTCCTACTACGAGCAGTACTTC
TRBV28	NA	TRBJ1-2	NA	CASTRAGSNYGYTF	TGTGCCAGCACTCGGGCAGGGTCTAACTATGGCTACACCTTC
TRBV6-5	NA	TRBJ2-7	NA	CASSPQGPTYEQYF	TGTGCCAGCAGCCCCCAGGGTCCCACCTACGAGCAGTACTTC
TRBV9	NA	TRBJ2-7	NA	CASSARGAGEQYF	TGTGCCAGCAGCGCACGGGGGGCTGGGGAGCAGTACTTC